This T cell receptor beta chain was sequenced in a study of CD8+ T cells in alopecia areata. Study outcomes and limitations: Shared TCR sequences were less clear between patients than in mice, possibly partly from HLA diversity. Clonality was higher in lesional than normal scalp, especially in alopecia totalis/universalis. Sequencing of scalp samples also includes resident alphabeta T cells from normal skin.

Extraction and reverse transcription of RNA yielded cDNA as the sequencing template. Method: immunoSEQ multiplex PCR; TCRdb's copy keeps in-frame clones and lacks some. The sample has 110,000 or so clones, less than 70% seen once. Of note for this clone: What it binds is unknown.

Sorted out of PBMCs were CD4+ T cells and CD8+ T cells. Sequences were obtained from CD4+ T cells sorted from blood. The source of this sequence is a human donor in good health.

The CDR3 here is CASSWGGLYNEQFF. The CDR3 nucleotides are TGTGCCAGCTCGTGGGGGGGCCTTTACAATGAGCAGTTCTTC. This chain connects TRBV2 to TRBJ2-1, with a tentative D call TRBD2 (7 bases). CDR3 length: 14 amino acids. With 8 bases removed from V and 4 bases from J, the gap between germline ends came to 15 bases. Germline V gene sequence: CDR1 SNHLY, CDR2 FYNNEI.